The 7 T cell receptor beta chains below were found in one sample sequenced in a study of circulating CD8 cells and anti-PD-1 response in melanoma (dated by TCRdb to the early 2020s). Four subsets defined by PD-1 and/or TIGIT were sorted from live CD3+CD8+TCRalphabeta+ cells on a BD FACSAria II cell sorter. Sequencing relied on a NextSeq 500. TCR libraries were prepared from about 14 ng of total RNA with the QIAseq Immune Repertoire RNA Library Kit, Human TCR Panel. The public reads were reanalyzed by TCRdb: fastp trimming at Q25, MiXCR alignment, in-frame beta chains only. Every entry covers one CDR3 protein and lists the most common genes and DNA from its rows. The sample table shows some 1,900 distinct CDR3 sequences, and 7.8% are seen once. The ten largest clones add up to approximately 8.1% of the sample. Material: CD8+ T cells from PBMCs, obtained at baseline or after one month of anti-PD-1 therapy (not recorded which). The source is a human donor with melanoma.

This clonotype is categorized as medium-sized. This sequence joins TRBV28 and TRBJ2-5; either TRBD1 or TRBD2 may supply D (5 bases each). Germline V gene data show CDR1 as MDHEN and CDR2 as SYDVKM. This CDR3 has 16 residues. The V end was cut by 3 bases, the J end by 2 bases, with 16 bases between. CDR3 nucleotide sequence: TGTGCCAGCAGTTTTCTCGGGGACGGAAGGCAAGAGACCCAGTACTTC. It translates to CASSFLGDGRQETQYF.

By share, this clonotype ranks as medium-sized. V and J are TRBV18 and TRBJ2-1, with 9 bases lining up with TRBD2. From germline, CDR1 is KGHSH and CDR2 LQKENI. The trim removed 3 bases at V and 2 bases at J, leaving 5 bases unmatched. The CDR3 is made up of 16 amino acids. The CDR3 reads CASSPIAGETYNEQFF. The CDR3 nucleotides read TGTGCCAGCTCACCGATAGCGGGAGAGACCTACAATGAGCAGTTCTTC.

Comment on this clonotype: A much larger clone is a single base away; this may be a read error. The CDR3 nucleotides read TGCAGCGTTGAAGGTCGTAACCTGCCGTACGAGCAGTACTTC. It codes for CSVEGRNLPYEQYF. This chain joins TRBV29-1 and TRBJ2-7; unclear D gene. This CDR3 spans 14 amino acids. V was trimmed by 1 base and J by 4 bases, leaving 14 bases between them. Germline lookup yields CDR1 SQVTM and CDR2 ANQGSEA.

This clonotype was seen more than once but under ten times. The rearrangement uses TRBV19 and TRBJ2-7, with 8 bases aligning to TRBD1. Germline V gene data show CDR1 as LNHDA and CDR2 as SQIVND (reference sequence). J gave up 3 bases and V 4 bases, and 2 bases lay outside the gene matches. The CDR3 loop spans 13 amino acids. CDR3 residues: CASSTGQGYEQYF. The CDR3 DNA reads as TGTGCCAGTAGTACCGGACAGGGCTACGAGCAGTACTTC.

This chain joins TRBV19 and TRBJ2-1; D is undetermined. Looked up from germline, CDR1 is LNHDA and CDR2 is SQIVND (reference sequence). The germline V and J ends were trimmed by 1 base and 5 bases, with 9 bases remaining between them. There are 14 residues in the CDR3. CDR3 DNA: TGTGCCAGTAGTATAGCGTTGACCGACAATGAGCAGTTCTTC. Encoded protein: CASSIALTDNEQFF.

The genes are TRBV9 and TRBJ2-7; D may be TRBD2 (6 bases). V was pared by 0 bases and J by 2 bases, with 12 bases between. Germline lookup yields CDR1 SGDLS and CDR2 YYNGEE. CDR3 length: 15 amino acids. The CDR3 region is CASSVEGGLTYEQYF. DNA for the CDR3: TGTGCCAGCAGCGTAGAGGGAGGTTTAACCTACGAGCAGTACTTC.

This clonotype is medium-sized (0.01 to 0.1%) in the sample. The V gene is TRBV25-1, the J gene TRBJ2-7; D may be TRBD2 (6 bases). V dropped 2 bases and J dropped 5 bases, with 22 bases sitting between them. The length of the CDR3 is 17 residues. Germline CDR1 reads MGHDK; CDR2 reads SYGVNS. This CDR3 is CASSEPRGEGGRNEQYF. The CDR3, as DNA: TGTGCCAGCAGTGAACCCCGAGGTGAGGGAGGAAGAAACGAGCAGTACTTC.